The rows below give T cell receptor beta chains drawn from one sample of a study of blood T cell repertoires in COVID-19. The protocol was immunoSEQ multiplex PCR, while the TCRdb copy is restricted to in-frame clones and leaves out a portion. The sample consists of under 200,000 clones, around 80% of them appearing once. The sequenced material came from peripheral blood. The source of these receptors is a man in his 70s with active or convalescent COVID-19. The CDR3 runs from the conserved cysteine through the conserved F or W. D genes are given only for firm matches. Some rows mark clone size as missing; the rest say once, few, many or name a class of expanded clone.

clone_size j_call d_call v_call cdr3_aa cdr3_nt
. TRBJ1-5 . TRBV3-1/TRBV3-2 CASSQVFGQNQPQHF TGTGCCAGCAGCCAAGTATTTGGACAGAATCAGCCCCAGCATTTT
. TRBJ2-7 TRBD2 TRBV10-1 CASSEFTGTSGNEQYF TGCGCCAGCAGTGAGTTTACCGGGACTAGCGGGAACGAGCAGTACTTC
. TRBJ2-3 TRBD1 TRBV14 CASKGGRSTDTQYF TGTGCCAGCAAAGGGGGCAGAAGCACAGATACGCAGTATTTT
. TRBJ1-1 . TRBV12-3/TRBV12-4 CASPRGLREEAFF TGTGCCAGCCCTCGGGGGTTAAGGGAGGAAGCTTTCTTT
. TRBJ1-4 TRBD1 TRBV5-1 CASSLAGQGIDEKLFF TGCGCCAGCAGCTTGGCCGGACAGGGTATCGATGAAAAACTGTTTTTT
. TRBJ2-5 . TRBV20-1 CSASQAPEETQYF TGCAGTGCTAGTCAGGCCCCTGAAGAGACCCAGTACTTC
. TRBJ1-1 TRBD1 TRBV20-1 CSASTGTGSTEAFF TGCAGTGCTAGTACCGGGACAGGGAGCACTGAAGCTTTCTTT
. TRBJ2-5 TRBD1 TRBV5-1 CASAFGTGGVTQYF TGCGCCAGCGCATTTGGGACAGGGGGAGTGACCCAGTACTTC
few TRBJ1-1 . TRBV6-1 CASSEARSGPANTEAFF TGTGCCAGCAGTGAAGCGCGGTCAGGGCCGGCGAACACTGAAGCTTTCTTT
once TRBJ2-1 . TRBV4-1 CASSQGAVAGRLAYNEQFF TGCGCCAGCAGCCAAGGGGCAGTCGCAGGCCGCCTGGCTTACAATGAGCAGTTCTTC
. TRBJ2-1 . TRBV4-2 CASSQDLSSYNEQFF TGTGCCAGCAGCCAAGATCTGAGCTCCTACAATGAGCAGTTCTTC
. TRBJ2-7 . TRBV23-1 CAGGYPGSYEQYF TGCGCCGGGGGGTACCCCGGGTCCTACGAGCAGTACTTC
few TRBJ2-1 . TRBV7-8 CASSLGEFEQFF TGTGCCAGCAGCTTAGGAGAGTTTGAGCAGTTCTTC
. TRBJ1-3 TRBD1 TRBV3-1/TRBV3-2 CASSPDRDRGNPYYSGNTIYF TGTGCCAGCAGCCCCGATAGGGACAGGGGGAACCCCTACTACTCTGGAAACACCATATATTTT
. TRBJ2-1 . TRBV21-1 CASSTRGGGSSYNEQFF TGTGCCAGCAGCACCCGCGGGGGAGGAAGCTCCTACAATGAGCAGTTCTTC
. TRBJ2-7 . TRBV5-1 CASSYEVAYEQYF TGCGCCAGCAGCTACGAGGTTGCCTACGAGCAGTACTTC
. TRBJ1-4 . TRBV24-1 CATSHLGQHQNNEKLFF TGTGCCACCAGTCATCTCGGACAGCACCAAAATAATGAAAAACTGTTTTTT
. TRBJ2-5 . TRBV4-1 CASSQDRGGRETQYF TGCGCCAGCAGCCAAGATCGTGGGGGCCGAGAGACCCAGTACTTC
. TRBJ1-1 TRBD1 TRBV10-1 CASSAILRGRDTEAFF TGCGCCAGCAGTGCGATTCTTAGGGGGCGCGACACTGAAGCTTTCTTT
. TRBJ2-2 . TRBV9 CASSARQTTGELFF TGTGCCAGCAGCGCCAGACAGACCACCGGGGAGCTGTTTTTT
. TRBJ2-1 TRBD2 TRBV24-1 CATSEGLAGSNEQFF TGTGCCACCTCGGAGGGACTAGCGGGGAGTAATGAGCAGTTCTTC
. TRBJ2-1 . TRBV6-4 CASSPTGRGNEQFF TGTGCCAGCAGTCCAACTGGACGGGGCAATGAGCAGTTCTTC
. TRBJ2-1 TRBD2 TRBV5-4 CASSYDGGAVEQFF TGTGCCAGCAGCTACGACGGGGGGGCGGTTGAGCAGTTCTTC
. TRBJ2-1 TRBD1 TRBV6-4 CASSPGTGGTEQFF TGTGCCAGCAGTCCCGGGACAGGGGGCACTGAGCAGTTCTTC
once TRBJ1-3 . TRBV4-1 CASSQGLAGHSGNTIYF TGCGCCAGCAGCCAAGGACTTGCGGGGCACTCTGGAAACACCATATATTTT
. TRBJ2-3 TRBD2 TRBV3-1/TRBV3-2 CASSQGRGGRTDTQYF TGTGCCAGCAGCCAAGGGCGTGGCGGGAGGACAGATACGCAGTATTTT
once TRBJ1-5 . TRBV5-1 CASSLGSGNQPQHF TGCGCCAGCAGCTTGGGGTCAGGGAACCAGCCCCAGCATTTT
. TRBJ1-1 . TRBV18 CASSPLSTGNTEAFF TGTGCCAGCTCACCATTATCGACGGGGAACACTGAAGCTTTCTTT
. TRBJ2-3 TRBD2 TRBV10-3 CAISVGGEGDTQYF TGTGCCATCAGTGTTGGGGGGGAGGGAGATACGCAGTATTTT
once TRBJ2-7 . TRBV3-1/TRBV3-2 CASSPRQATPEQYF TGTGCCAGCAGCCCTCGACAGGCTACTCCCGAGCAGTACTTC
. TRBJ2-7 TRBD2 TRBV19 CASSTSRGSSYEQYF TGTGCCAGTAGTACCTCGCGGGGGTCATCCTACGAGCAGTACTTC
many TRBJ1-2 . TRBV2 CASHGDLSGGYTF TGTGCCAGCCATGGAGACCTTTCGGGGGGCTACACCTTC
. TRBJ1-6 . TRBV6-2/TRBV6-3 CASSYFGQKNSPLHF TGTGCCAGCAGTTACTTCGGACAGAAGAATTCACCCCTCCACTTT
. TRBJ2-1 TRBD2 TRBV5-6 CASSLNTGTRRSNEQFF TGTGCCAGCAGCTTAAATACCGGGACTAGGAGGTCCAATGAGCAGTTCTTC
. TRBJ1-4 TRBD1 TRBV11-2 CASSSNRGFNEKLFF TGTGCCAGCAGCTCGAACAGGGGGTTTAATGAAAAACTGTTTTTT
. TRBJ2-2 . TRBV9 CASSVGTDTGELFF TGTGCCAGCAGCGTAGGGACAGACACCGGGGAGCTGTTTTTT
. TRBJ2-7 . TRBV14 CASSPLSRPESYEQYF TGTGCCAGCAGCCCCCTATCCAGGCCTGAGTCCTACGAGCAGTACTTC
. TRBJ2-5 TRBD1 TRBV11-2 CASSFPPTGTAYQETQYF TGTGCCAGCAGCTTCCCGCCCACAGGGACAGCCTACCAAGAGACCCAGTACTTC
once TRBJ2-3 . TRBV12-3/TRBV12-4 CASGTLLDTQYF TGTGCCAGCGGCACATTATTAGATACGCAGTATTTT
few TRBJ2-7 . TRBV9 CASSVGGDAVEQYF TGTGCCAGCAGCGTAGGCGGGGATGCGGTGGAGCAGTACTTC
. TRBJ2-3 TRBD2 TRBV7-2 CASSPLAGGSDTQYF TGTGCCAGCAGCCCTTTAGCGGGAGGGTCAGATACGCAGTATTTT
. TRBJ2-3 . TRBV9 CASRGGSTDTQYF TGTGCCAGCCGCGGGGGCAGCACAGATACGCAGTATTTT
. TRBJ2-3 TRBD2 TRBV15 CATSRGTSGGEDTQYF TGTGCCACCAGCAGGGGGACTAGCGGGGGGGAAGATACGCAGTATTTT
. TRBJ1-4 TRBD1 TRBV5-1 CASSDQGQGGEKLFF TGCGCCAGCAGCGACCAGGGACAGGGGGGTGAAAAACTGTTTTTT
. TRBJ1-6 . TRBV5-1 CASSLGPGHNSPLHF TGCGCCAGCAGCTTGGGCCCAGGGCATAATTCACCCCTCCACTTT
. TRBJ2-1 . TRBV5-4 CASSLGGVSSYNEQFF TGTGCCAGCAGCTTAGGAGGGGTAAGCTCCTACAATGAGCAGTTCTTC
. TRBJ2-7 TRBD2 TRBV9 CASSPKGLAASYEQYF TGTGCCAGCAGCCCTAAGGGACTAGCGGCTTCCTACGAGCAGTACTTC
. TRBJ2-3 TRBD2 TRBV9 CASSVGTSGYTDTQYF TGTGCCAGCAGCGTGGGCACTAGCGGCTACACAGATACGCAGTATTTT